The 15 T cell receptor beta chains given below trace back to one sample, sequenced in a study of shared clonotypes between healthy human individuals. Libraries were prepared by immunoSEQ multiplex PCR; TCRdb keeps only in-frame clonotypes and omits some of them. Here the sample spans roughly 2,000,000 clones, around 93% being singletons. CD8 cells regarded as naive lacked CD45RO, were positively chosen for CCR7, and omitted terminally differentiated effector memory CD45RA+ cells. Sequencing was carried out using naive CD8+ T cells from PBMCs. Every receptor here comes from a man between 18 and 35 years old in good health. Some clones in this sample may be carry-over from other donors' samples.

This clone was seen more than once but under ten times. The chain combines TRBV6-1 with TRBJ2-7; tentatively, D is TRBD1 or TRBD2 (5 bases each). The V and J ends lost 3 bases and 2 bases respectively, with 17 bases between them. Per the germline V gene, CDR1 is MNHNS and CDR2 is SASEGT. The CDR3 is made up of 16 amino acids. The CDR3 reads CASSEGEFNPTYEQYF. CDR3 bases: TGTGCCAGCAGTGAGGGGGAGTTCAACCCCACCTACGAGCAGTACTTC.

V usage is TRBV4-1 and J usage is TRBJ2-5; D uncertain. The J call is uncertain, as TRBJ2-7 better fits the DNA end. CDR1 and CDR2 from the germline V gene are MGHRA and YSYEKL. This CDR3 has 13 residues. CDR3 region: CASSLAGAYEQYF. CDR3 nucleotides: TGCGCCAGCAGCCTGGCAGGTGCCTACGAGCAGTACTTC.

The chain carries TRBV7-2 and TRBJ2-1; D possibly corresponds to TRBD1 (6 bases). CDR1 is SGHTA and CDR2 is FQGNSA in the germline V gene. The CDR3 runs to 15 residues. The ends were cut back, 2 bases at V and 7 bases at J, with 15 bases in the middle. This CDR3 reads CASSLLAQGSNEQFF. For the CDR3, the DNA is TGTGCCAGCAGCTTACTGGCCCAGGGGTCGAATGAGCAGTTCTTC.

The rearrangement links TRBV11-2 to TRBJ2-7; 7 nucleotides line up with TRBD1. Germline lookup yields CDR1 SGHAT and CDR2 FQNNGV. J gave up 5 bases and V 5 bases, and 12 bases lay outside the gene matches. The length of the CDR3 is 15 residues. As DNA, the CDR3 is TGTGCCAGCAGCCTAAGACAGGGAACGTCCCACGAGCAGTACTTC. This translates into CASSLRQGTSHEQYF. The variable domain in full, with the rest retrieved from reference TRBV11-2 and TRBJ2-7, is EAGVAQSPRYKIIEKRQSVAFWCNPISGHATLYWYQQILGQGPKLLIQFQNNGVVDDSQLPKDRFSAERLKGVDSTLKIQPAKLEDSAVYLCASSLRQGTSHEQYFGPGTRLTVT.

This chain joins TRBV7-3 and TRBJ2-1, with a weak D call TRBD2 (6 bases). V was trimmed by 5 bases and J by 6 bases, leaving 8 bases between them. Germline loops: CDR1 SGHTA, CDR2 FQGTGA. The CDR3 length is 12 residues. In DNA form, the CDR3 reads TGTGCCAGCAGCCCGGAGGGCAATGAGCAGTTCTTC. Its translation is CASSPEGNEQFF.

The gene calls are TRBV6-1 and TRBJ2-5; D not resolved. V was cut by 6 bases and J by 5 bases, with 19 bases left in between. This CDR3 region has 15 residues. Germline V gene sequence: CDR1 MNHNS, CDR2 SASEGT. CDR3 residues: CASSEVWRMIETQYF. CDR3 in DNA: TGTGCCAGCAGCGAGGTGTGGCGGATGATTGAGACCCAGTACTTC.

The V and J genes are TRBV7-2 and TRBJ2-5; D might be TRBD1 or TRBD2, each matching 5 bases. The germline gives CDR1 SGHTA, CDR2 FQGNSA. The V end lost 1 base, the J end lost 2 bases, and 11 bases lay between the germline ends. This CDR3 is 15 amino acids long. CDR3 DNA: TGTGCCAGCAGCTTAGGATGGGACGGTCAAGAGACCCAGTACTTC. It codes for CASSLGWDGQETQYF.

As concerns this clone: This specimen includes other DNA sequences encoding the same CDR3. V usage is TRBV9 and J usage is TRBJ2-3; 8 bases map to TRBD2. Germline trimming cut 0 bases from V and 6 bases from J; bases unmatched to any gene: 3. The CDR3 sequence is 14 residues long. Germline V lookup: CDR1 SGDLS, CDR2 YYNGEE. The CDR3 DNA is TGTGCCAGCAGCGTAGGGACGGGGGGGGATACGCAGTATTTT. It translates to CASSVGTGGDTQYF.

The J gene is TRBJ2-1, the V gene TRBV27; 11 bases map to TRBD2. Looked up from germline, CDR1 is MNHEY and CDR2 is SMNVEV (reference sequence). Trimming cost V 6 bases and J 6 bases; bases outside gene matches: 4. CDR3 length equals 14 residues. The CDR3 reads CASRGLAAGNEQFF. CDR3 DNA: TGTGCCAGCAGGGGACTAGCGGCAGGCAATGAGCAGTTCTTC.

The chain recombines TRBV20-1 with TRBJ2-1, with TRBD2 matching over 9 bases. Germline V CDR1 and CDR2: DFQATT, SNEGSKA (reference sequence). This CDR3 is 11 amino acids long. The CDR3, as DNA: TGCAGGGCGACTAGCGGAATTGAGCAGTTCTTC. This sequence encodes CRATSGIEQFF.

V gene TRBV7-8 combines with J gene TRBJ2-5; D perhaps matches TRBD2 (6 bases). The ends were cut back, 8 bases at V and 3 bases at J, with 19 bases in the middle. Germline CDR1 is SGHVS and CDR2 is FQNEAQ. The CDR3 runs 15 residues. CDR3 coding DNA: TGTGCCAGCGGGTGGATTCGCGGGAAGGAAGAGACCCAGTACTTC. It yields the protein CASGWIRGKEETQYF.

The chain has TRBV28 and TRBJ1-2, with D perhaps matching TRBD1 (6 bases). V was pared by 5 bases and J by 8 bases, with 21 bases between. The CDR3 consists of 15 residues. Germline CDR1 is MDHEN and CDR2 is SYDVKM. The CDR3 region has the DNA TGTGCCAGCAGTCGACCTGGACACTCTCAGGGGGGCTACACCTTC. This codes for CASSRPGHSQGGYTF.

This clone was counted only a few times. The J gene is TRBJ1-5, the V gene TRBV27; D call uncertain. V dropped 0 bases and J dropped 1 base, with 10 bases sitting between them. This CDR3 spans 16 amino acids. Germline V CDR1 and CDR2: MNHEY, SMNVEV (reference sequence). In DNA form, the CDR3 reads TGTGCCAGCAGTTTATCAGGGCCGGGAAGCAATCAGCCCCAGCATTTT. Translating it yields CASSLSGPGSNQPQHF.

The CDR3 coding sequence is TGTGCCAGCAGCGGCGGGACAGGGTTTAGGGATGGCTACACCTTC. Translated: CASSGGTGFRDGYTF. The chain has TRBV5-6 and TRBJ1-2; 9 nucleotides agree with TRBD1. The CDR3 runs 15 residues. The junction had 10 bases not matched to a gene; V was cut back by 4 bases and J by 6 bases. The germline CDR1 and CDR2 sequences are SGHDT and YYEEEE.

This clone has only one observation. This sequence joins TRBV9 and TRBJ2-1; 8 bases align to TRBD2. Germline assignment: CDR1 SGDLS and CDR2 YYNGEE. V shed 0 bases, J shed 9 bases, and the junction held 8 bases outside the gene matches. The CDR3 length is 15 residues. This CDR3 reads CASSVGLAYSVEQFF. The CDR3 nucleotides are TGTGCCAGCAGCGTAGGACTAGCGTATTCGGTTGAGCAGTTCTTC.